This TCR beta chain was recorded in a study of T cell repertoires in cytomegalovirus infection. Study details: CMV infection and matching HLA type were both indicated by public TCR beta signatures. Study-wide findings and caveats: Clonotype analysis showed dominance of the ex vivo response by HLA-C-restricted CMV-specific TCR beta clonotypes. There were carriers of CMV plus the relevant HLA, and cumulative public TCR beta family frequency identified them.

TCRdb re-called the reads through MiXCR, storing one row per CDR3 protein. The sample lists under 95,000 distinct CDR3 sequences, about 4.2% occurring once. This clonotype was detected many times. Its antigen is currently unknown. Germline values: CDR1 SEHNR, CDR2 FQNEAQ (reference sequence). The V gene lost 1 base and the J gene lost 2 bases, with 7 bases spanning the gap. The length of the CDR3 is 14 residues. The specimen sequenced was PBMCs. The receptor's source is a human donor in good health (CMV status not recorded). Some clones in this sample may be carry-over from other donors' samples. The chain links TRBV7-9 to TRBJ2-3, with D uncertain. In DNA, the CDR3 is TGTGCCAGCAGCTTAGGAACACCCACAGATACGCAGTATTTT. The encoded protein is CASSLGTPTDTQYF.